The 10 T cell receptor beta chains below were found in one sample sequenced in a study of blood T cells in healthy people across ages. Together with a sample-barcoded 5' primer, a J-beta primer mix was included in a second PCR lasting about 7 to 12 cycles. TCRdb fed the 5' RACE reads into MiXCR, producing one record per CDR3 protein. The profile covers around 800,000 distinct CDR3 sequences, with around 62% appearing a single time and around a quarter taken by the ten largest. Sequenced input: blood. The origin of the receptors is a young man in good health.

This clonotype was seen a single time. The gene calls are TRBV7-9 and TRBJ2-7; perhaps D is TRBD1 or TRBD2 (6 bases each). CDR1 SEHNR and CDR2 FQNEAQ come from the germline V gene (reference sequence). Trimming removed 3 bases at V and 8 bases at J, with 17 bases between. CDR3 length equals 14 residues. The CDR3 sequence is CASSFGGHGYQQYF. CDR3 sequence (DNA): TGTGCCAGCAGCTTCGGGGGACATGGATACCAGCAGTACTTC.

The rearrangement links TRBV10-3 to TRBJ1-2, with 9 nucleotides matching TRBD1. CDR1 is ENHRY, CDR2 SYGVKD, per germline. This CDR3 is 15 amino acids long. After removal of 0 bases from V and 4 bases from J, the junction contained 3 bases not matched to a gene. For the CDR3, the DNA is TGTGCCATCAGTGAGTCCCCGACAGGGGGCTATGGCTACACCTTC. This encodes CAISESPTGGYGYTF.

The V gene is TRBV20-1, the J gene TRBJ2-3; D uncertain. V was trimmed by 5 bases and J by 0 bases, leaving 6 bases between them. From germline, CDR1 is DFQATT and CDR2 SNEGSKA (reference sequence). The CDR3 length is 12 residues. As DNA, the CDR3 is TGCAGTGCTCTCCCTAGCACAGATACGCAGTATTTT. Translated, it gives CSALPSTDTQYF.

J is TRBJ1-1 and V is TRBV2, with D unresolved. Trimming cost V 7 bases and J 4 bases, with 10 bases left between them. The CDR3 length is 12 residues. Germline CDR1 and CDR2: SNHLY and FYNNEI. The CDR3 is CASIRRSTEAFF. The CDR3 DNA follows: TGTGCCAGCATTCGAAGGAGCACTGAAGCTTTCTTT.

V gene TRBV24-1 combines with J gene TRBJ2-2; D is ambiguous. V was shortened by 4 bases and J by 4 bases, with 12 bases between the two germline ends. The germline gives CDR1 KGHDR, CDR2 SFDVKD. This CDR3 comprises 15 residues. The CDR3, as DNA: TGTGCCACCAGTGACCATTCGGCGCGCACCGGGGAGCTGTTTTTT. This codes for CATSDHSARTGELFF.

This chain uses TRBV5-1 with TRBJ1-1; D remains unclear. Deletions cut 0 bases from V and 5 bases from J, with 11 bases between. Germline V lookup: CDR1 SGHRS, CDR2 YFSETQ. The CDR3 runs 14 residues. CDR3 amino acids: CASSLALVGTEAFF. The CDR3, as DNA: TGCGCCAGCAGCTTGGCCTTGGTAGGGACTGAAGCTTTCTTT.

V is TRBV5-1 and J is TRBJ2-2; D gene uncertain. Trimming cost V 0 bases and J 0 bases, with 9 bases left between them. The CDR3 is 16 residues long. Germline assignment: CDR1 SGHRS and CDR2 YFSETQ. The CDR3 sequence is CASSLVADTNTGELFF. Here the CDR3 DNA reads TGCGCCAGCAGCTTGGTGGCTGACACGAACACCGGGGAGCTGTTTTTT.

The chain has TRBV27 and TRBJ2-7; D is uncertain. The V end lost 6 bases, the J end lost 0 bases, and 12 bases lay between the germline ends. The CDR3 has 14 residues. Germline CDR1 and CDR2: MNHEY and SMNVEV (reference sequence). DNA of the CDR3: TGTGCCAGCAGGAGTATAGACTTCTCCTACGAGCAGTACTTC. Amino acids: CASRSIDFSYEQYF.

This clonotype showed up just a few times. The CDR3 reads CASSLRETKNIQYF. The CDR3 bases are TGTGCCAGCAGTTTAAGGGAGACCAAAAACATTCAGTACTTC. V gene TRBV12-3 or TRBV12-4 combines with J gene TRBJ2-4, with D possibly matching TRBD2 (5 bases). V lost 2 bases and J 2 bases, leaving 7 bases between the germline ends. The CDR3 is 14 amino acids.

The table lists this clonotype with a few counts. The chain is built from TRBV4-3 and TRBJ2-5; a weak D match, TRBD2 (5 bases). The germline V gene has CDR1 LGHNA and CDR2 YSLEER. V lost 0 bases and J lost 7, with 15 bases in between. The CDR3 runs to 15 residues. This CDR3 reads CASSQDYSDRGTQYF. As DNA, the CDR3 is TGCGCCAGCAGCCAAGATTATTCCGACCGGGGGACCCAGTACTTC.